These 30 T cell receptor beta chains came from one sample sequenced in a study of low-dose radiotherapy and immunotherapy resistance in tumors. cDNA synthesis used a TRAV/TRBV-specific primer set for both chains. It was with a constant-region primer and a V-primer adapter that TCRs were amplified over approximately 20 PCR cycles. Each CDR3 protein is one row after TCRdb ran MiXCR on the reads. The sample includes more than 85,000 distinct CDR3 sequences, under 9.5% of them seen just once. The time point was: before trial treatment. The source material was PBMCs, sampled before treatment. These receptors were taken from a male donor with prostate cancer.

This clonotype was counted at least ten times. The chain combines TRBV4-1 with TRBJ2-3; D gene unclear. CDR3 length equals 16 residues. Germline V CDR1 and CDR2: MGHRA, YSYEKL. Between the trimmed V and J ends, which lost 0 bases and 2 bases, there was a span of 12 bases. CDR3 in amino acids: CASSQDFIASTDTQYF. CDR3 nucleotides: TGCGCCAGCAGCCAAGATTTTATAGCCTCCACAGATACGCAGTATTTT.

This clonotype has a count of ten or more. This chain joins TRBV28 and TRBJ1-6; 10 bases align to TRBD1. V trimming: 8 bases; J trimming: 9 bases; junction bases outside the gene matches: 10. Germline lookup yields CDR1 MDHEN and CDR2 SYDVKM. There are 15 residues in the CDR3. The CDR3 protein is CASGDRGYDFSPLHF. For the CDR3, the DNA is TGTGCCAGCGGGGACAGGGGATATGATTTTTCACCCCTCCACTTT.

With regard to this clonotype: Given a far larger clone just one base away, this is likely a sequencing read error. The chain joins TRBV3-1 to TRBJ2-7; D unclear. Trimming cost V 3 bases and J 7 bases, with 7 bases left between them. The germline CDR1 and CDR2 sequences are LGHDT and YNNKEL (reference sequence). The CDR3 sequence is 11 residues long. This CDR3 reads CASSQVGEQYF. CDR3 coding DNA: TGTGCCAGCAGCCAGGTAGGTGAGCAGTACTTC.

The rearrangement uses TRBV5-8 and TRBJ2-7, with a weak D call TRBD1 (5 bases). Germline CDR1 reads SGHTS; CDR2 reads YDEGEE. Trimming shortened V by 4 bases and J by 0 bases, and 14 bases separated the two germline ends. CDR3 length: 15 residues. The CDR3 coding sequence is TGTGCCAGCAGCGTTTCCGTGACAGCCTCCTACGAGCAGTACTTC. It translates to CASSVSVTASYEQYF.

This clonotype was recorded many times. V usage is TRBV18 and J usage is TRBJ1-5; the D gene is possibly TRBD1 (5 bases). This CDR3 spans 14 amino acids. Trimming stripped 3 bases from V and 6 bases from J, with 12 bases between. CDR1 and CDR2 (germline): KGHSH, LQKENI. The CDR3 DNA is TGTGCCAGCTCACCCTCGGGGGGGAGTCAGCCCCAGCATTTT. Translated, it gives CASSPSGGSQPQHF.

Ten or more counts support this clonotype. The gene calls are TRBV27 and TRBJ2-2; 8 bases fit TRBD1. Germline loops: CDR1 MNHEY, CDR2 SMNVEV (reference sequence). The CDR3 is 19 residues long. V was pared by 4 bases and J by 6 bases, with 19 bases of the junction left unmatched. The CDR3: CASSSTGVVLLSGSGELFF. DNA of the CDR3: TGTGCCAGCAGTTCGACAGGGGTTGTTCTTCTTAGCGGTTCCGGGGAGCTGTTTTTT.

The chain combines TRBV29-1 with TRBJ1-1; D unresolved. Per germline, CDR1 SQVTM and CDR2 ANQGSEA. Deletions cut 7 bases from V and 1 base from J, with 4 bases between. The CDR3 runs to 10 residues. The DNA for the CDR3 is TGCAGCGGTGGGAACACTGAAGCTTTCTTT. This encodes CSGGNTEAFF.

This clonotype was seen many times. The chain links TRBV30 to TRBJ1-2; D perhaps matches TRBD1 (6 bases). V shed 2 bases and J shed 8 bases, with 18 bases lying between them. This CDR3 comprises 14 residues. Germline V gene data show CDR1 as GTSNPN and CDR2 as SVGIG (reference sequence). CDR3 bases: TGTGCCTGGAGTCCGACATGGGGGCGCGTCGGCTACACCTTC. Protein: CAWSPTWGRVGYTF.

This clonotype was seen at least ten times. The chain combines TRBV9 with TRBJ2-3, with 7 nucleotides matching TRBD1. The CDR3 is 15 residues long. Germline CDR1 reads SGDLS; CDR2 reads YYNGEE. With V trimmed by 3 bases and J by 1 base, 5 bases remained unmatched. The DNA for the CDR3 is TGTGCCAGCAGCGCTGGGACAGTCCGCACAGATACGCAGTATTTT. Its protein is CASSAGTVRTDTQYF. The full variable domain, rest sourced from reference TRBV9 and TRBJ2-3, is DSGVTQTPKHLITATGQRVTLRCSPRSGDLSVYWYQQSLDQGLQFLIQYYNGEERAKGNILERFSAQQFPDLHSELNLSSLELGDSALYFCASSAGTVRTDTQYFGPGTRLTVL.

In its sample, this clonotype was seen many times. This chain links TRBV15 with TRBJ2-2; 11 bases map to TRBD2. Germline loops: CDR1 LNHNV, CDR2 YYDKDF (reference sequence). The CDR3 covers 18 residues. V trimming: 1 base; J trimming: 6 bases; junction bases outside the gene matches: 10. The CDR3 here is CATSRGLAGLSGAGELFF. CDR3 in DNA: TGTGCCACCAGCAGAGGACTAGCGGGGCTTAGTGGGGCCGGGGAGCTGTTTTTT.

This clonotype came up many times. The CDR3 nucleotides read TGTGCCTGGAACCGACGACAGGGGAACTATGGCTACACCTTC. Residues: CAWNRRQGNYGYTF. This chain links TRBV30 with TRBJ1-2; 8 bases map to TRBD1. This CDR3 is built from 14 residues. CDR1 GTSNPN and CDR2 SVGIG come from the germline V gene (reference sequence). Losses at the gene ends were 4 bases for V and 2 bases for J; bases not matched to a gene: 6. Together with reference TRBV30 and TRBJ1-2, the CDR3 gives the full variable domain: SQTIHQWPATLVQPVGSPLSLECTVEGTSNPNLYWYRQAAGRGLQLLFYSVGIGQISSEVPQNLSASRPQDRQFILSSKKLLLSDSGFYLCAWNRRQGNYGYTFGSGTRLTVV.

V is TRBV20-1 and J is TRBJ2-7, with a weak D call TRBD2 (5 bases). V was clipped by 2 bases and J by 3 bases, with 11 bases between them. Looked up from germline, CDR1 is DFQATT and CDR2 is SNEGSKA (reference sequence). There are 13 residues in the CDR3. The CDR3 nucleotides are TGCAGTGCTAGATCGGGGTCCGGCTACGAGCAGTACTTC. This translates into CSARSGSGYEQYF.

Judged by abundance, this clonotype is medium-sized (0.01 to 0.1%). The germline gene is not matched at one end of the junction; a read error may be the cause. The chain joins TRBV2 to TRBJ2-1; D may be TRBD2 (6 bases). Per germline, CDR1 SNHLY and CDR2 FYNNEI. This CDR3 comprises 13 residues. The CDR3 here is CASSEYVGRESAF. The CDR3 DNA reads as TGTGCCAGCAGTGAATATGTCGGGAGAGAAAGTGCCTTC.

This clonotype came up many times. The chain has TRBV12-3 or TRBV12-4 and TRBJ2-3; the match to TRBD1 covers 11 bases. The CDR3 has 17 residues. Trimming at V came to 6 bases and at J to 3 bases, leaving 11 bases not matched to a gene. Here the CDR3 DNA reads TGTGCCAGCAGAACGGGACAGGGGGTTTTGGGAACAGATACGCAGTATTTT. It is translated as CASRTGQGVLGTDTQYF.

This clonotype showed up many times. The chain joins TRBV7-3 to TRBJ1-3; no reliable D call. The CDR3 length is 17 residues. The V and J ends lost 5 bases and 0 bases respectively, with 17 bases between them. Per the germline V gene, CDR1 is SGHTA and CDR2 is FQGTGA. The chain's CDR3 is CASSLRHDTISGNTIYF. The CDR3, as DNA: TGTGCCAGCAGCCTTCGACACGACACTATCTCTGGAAACACCATATATTTT.

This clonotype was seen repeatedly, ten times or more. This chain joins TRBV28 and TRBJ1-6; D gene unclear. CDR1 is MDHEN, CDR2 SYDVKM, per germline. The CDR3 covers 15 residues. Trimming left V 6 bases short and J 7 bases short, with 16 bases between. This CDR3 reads CASSTTRTGNSPLHF. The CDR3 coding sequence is TGTGCCAGCAGCACCACCCGGACGGGGAATTCACCCCTCCACTTT.

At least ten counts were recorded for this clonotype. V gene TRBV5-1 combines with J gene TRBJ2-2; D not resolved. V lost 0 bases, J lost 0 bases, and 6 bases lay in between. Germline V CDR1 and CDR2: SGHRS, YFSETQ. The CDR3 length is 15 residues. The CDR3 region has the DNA TGCGCCAGCAGCTTGGAGGTGACGAACACCGGGGAGCTGTTTTTT. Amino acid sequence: CASSLEVTNTGELFF.

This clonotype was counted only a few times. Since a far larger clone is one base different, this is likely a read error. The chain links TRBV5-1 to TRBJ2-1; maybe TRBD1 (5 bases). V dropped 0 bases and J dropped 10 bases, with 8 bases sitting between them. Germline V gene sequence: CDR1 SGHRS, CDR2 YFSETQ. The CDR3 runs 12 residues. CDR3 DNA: TGCGCCAGCAGCTTGGCGCAGGGCGAGCAGTTCTTC. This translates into CASSLAQGEQFF.

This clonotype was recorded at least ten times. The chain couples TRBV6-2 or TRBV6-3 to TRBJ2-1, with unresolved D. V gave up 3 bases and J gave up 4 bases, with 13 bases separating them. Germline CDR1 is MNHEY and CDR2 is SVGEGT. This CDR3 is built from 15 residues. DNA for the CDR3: TGTGCCAGCAGTTATATAGCTGGGCAGTACAATGAGCAGTTCTTC. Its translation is CASSYIAGQYNEQFF.

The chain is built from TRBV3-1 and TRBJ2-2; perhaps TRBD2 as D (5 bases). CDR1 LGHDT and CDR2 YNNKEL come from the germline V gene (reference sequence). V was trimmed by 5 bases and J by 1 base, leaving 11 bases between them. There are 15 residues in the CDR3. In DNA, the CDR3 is TGTGCCAGCAGCAGAAGCGGACGGAACACCGGGGAGCTGTTTTTT. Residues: CASSRSGRNTGELFF.

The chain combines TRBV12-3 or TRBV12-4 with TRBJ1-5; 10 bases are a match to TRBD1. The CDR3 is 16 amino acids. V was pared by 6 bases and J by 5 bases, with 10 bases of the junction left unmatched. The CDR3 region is CASRPGQGISHQPQHF. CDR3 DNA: TGTGCCAGCAGACCGGGACAGGGGATTTCGCATCAGCCCCAGCATTTT.

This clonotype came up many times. DNA for the CDR3: TGTGCCACGGGAGGACATGGGGGACGGGATACGCAGTATTTT. It encodes CATGGHGGRDTQYF. The rearrangement uses TRBV10-3 and TRBJ2-3; 7 bases are shared with TRBD2. The germline CDR1 and CDR2 sequences are ENHRY and SYGVKD. V trimming: 10 bases; J trimming: 6 bases; junction bases outside the gene matches: 13. CDR3 size: 14 residues.

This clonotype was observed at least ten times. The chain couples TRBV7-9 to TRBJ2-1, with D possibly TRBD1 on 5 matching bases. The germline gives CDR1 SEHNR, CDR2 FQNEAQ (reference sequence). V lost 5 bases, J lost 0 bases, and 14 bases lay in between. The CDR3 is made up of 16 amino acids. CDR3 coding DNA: TGTGCCAGCAGCCGAAAACAGGTGAGCTCCTACAATGAGCAGTTCTTC. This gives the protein CASSRKQVSSYNEQFF.

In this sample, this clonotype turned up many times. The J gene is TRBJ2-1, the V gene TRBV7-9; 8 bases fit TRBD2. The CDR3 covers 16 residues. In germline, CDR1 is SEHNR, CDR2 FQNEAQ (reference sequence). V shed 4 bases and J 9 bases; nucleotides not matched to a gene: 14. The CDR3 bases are TGTGCCAGCAGCTCAACCCCGGGACTAGTCCACGGTGAGCAGTTCTTC. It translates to CASSSTPGLVHGEQFF.

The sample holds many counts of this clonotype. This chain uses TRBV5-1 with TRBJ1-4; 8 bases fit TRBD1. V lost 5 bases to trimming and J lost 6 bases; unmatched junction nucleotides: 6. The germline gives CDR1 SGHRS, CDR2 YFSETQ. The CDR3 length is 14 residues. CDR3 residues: CASSSGTGHEKLFF. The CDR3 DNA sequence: TGCGCCAGCAGTTCGGGGACAGGTCATGAAAAACTGTTTTTT. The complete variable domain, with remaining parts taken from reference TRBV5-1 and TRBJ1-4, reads KAGVTQTPRYLIKTRGQQVTLSCSPISGHRSVSWYQQTPGQGLQFLFEYFSETQRNKGNFPGRFSGRQFSNSRSEMNVSTLELGDSALYLCASSSGTGHEKLFFGSGTQLSVL.

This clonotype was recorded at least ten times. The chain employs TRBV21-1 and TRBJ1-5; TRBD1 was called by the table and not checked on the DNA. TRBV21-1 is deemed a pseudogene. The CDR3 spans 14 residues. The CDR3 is CASTPDRGNQPQHF. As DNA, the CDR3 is TGTGCCAGCACCCCAGACAGGGGGAATCAGCCCCAGCATTTT.

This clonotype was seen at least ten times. CDR3 in amino acids: CASSLVVSTDTQYF. The CDR3 DNA reads TGTGCCAGCAGCTTAGTTGTTAGCACAGATACGCAGTATTTT. V and J are TRBV7-2 and TRBJ2-3; no firm D call. Looked up from germline, CDR1 is SGHTA and CDR2 is FQGNSA. V was trimmed by 1 base and J by 0 bases, leaving 5 bases between them. This CDR3 has 14 residues.

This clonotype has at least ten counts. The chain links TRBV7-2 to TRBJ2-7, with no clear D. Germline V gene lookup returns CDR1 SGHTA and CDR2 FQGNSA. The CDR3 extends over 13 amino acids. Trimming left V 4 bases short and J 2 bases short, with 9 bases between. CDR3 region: CASSSRATYEQYF. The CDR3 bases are TGTGCCAGCAGCTCCCGGGCCACCTACGAGCAGTACTTC.

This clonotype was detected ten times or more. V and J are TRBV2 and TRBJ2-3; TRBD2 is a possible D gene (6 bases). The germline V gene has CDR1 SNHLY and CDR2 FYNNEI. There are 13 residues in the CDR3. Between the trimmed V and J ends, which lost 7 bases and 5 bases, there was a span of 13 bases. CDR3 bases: TGTGCCAGCACCCAAACGGGAGAAGATACGCAGTATTTT. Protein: CASTQTGEDTQYF. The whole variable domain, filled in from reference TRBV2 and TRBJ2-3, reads EPEVTQTPSHQVTQMGQEVILRCVPISNHLYFYWYRQILGQKVEFLVSFYNNEISEKSEIFDDQFSVERPDGSNFTLKIRSTKLEDSAMYFCASTQTGEDTQYFGPGTRLTVL.

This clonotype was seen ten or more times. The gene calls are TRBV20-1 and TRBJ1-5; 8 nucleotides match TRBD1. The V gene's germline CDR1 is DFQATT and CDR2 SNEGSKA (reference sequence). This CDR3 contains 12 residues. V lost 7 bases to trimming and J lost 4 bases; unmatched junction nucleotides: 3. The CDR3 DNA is TGCAGTGGACAGGGGTCTAATCAGCCCCAGCATTTT. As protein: CSGQGSNQPQHF.